This T cell receptor beta chain comes out of a study of PD-1 blockade in classical Hodgkin lymphoma. Study-wide results and limits: Newly diagnosed patients were said to have less baseline TCR diversity than healthy donors did. The causes of the repertoire differences, possibly disease activity or prior therapy, remain undefined.

Libraries were prepared by immunoSEQ multiplex PCR; TCRdb keeps only in-frame clonotypes and omits some of them. The data show fewer than 10,000 clones, more than 90% seen once. Time point in this sample: newly diagnosed, previously untreated cHL patient sample. Through magnetic negative selection, CD8+ T cells were separated from PBMCs that had been thawed. Investigators turned to newly diagnosed, untreated classical Hodgkin lymphoma PBMCs for comparison. As for this clone: Its antigen remains unidentified.

This sequence was found in a human donor with classical Hodgkin lymphoma. Sequenced material: CD8+ T cells from blood.

The CDR3 sequence is CSVVGPVAGRSYNEQFF. CDR3 sequence (DNA): TGCAGCGTTGTAGGTCCGGTCGCGGGACGCTCCTACAATGAGCAGTTCTTC. The chain uses TRBV29-1 and TRBJ2-1; possibly TRBD2 for D (6 bases). V was shortened by 4 bases and J by 0 bases, with 19 bases between the two germline ends. Germline CDR1 is SQVTM and CDR2 is ANQGSEA. This CDR3 comprises 17 residues.